Described below is a single T cell receptor (beta chain) sequence and its context. TCRdb reanalysed the 5' RACE reads using MiXCR and keeps one entry per CDR3 protein. Found here are around 1.7 million distinct CDR3 sequences, about 32% of them singletons; the top ten hold about 0.3%. The data were obtained in a study of identical twins. CDR3 length equals 14 residues. Germline V gives CDR1 DFQATT, CDR2 SNEGSKA (reference sequence). Between the trimmed V and J ends, which lost 6 bases and 1 base, there was a span of 16 bases. The V and J genes are TRBV20-1 and TRBJ2-7, with D perhaps matching TRBD2 (6 bases). What was sequenced was cord blood. The TCR originated in a newborn girl in good health. CDR3 residues: CSAISGSDSYEQYF. The CDR3 DNA reads TGCAGTGCCATTAGCGGCTCCGATTCCTACGAGCAGTACTTC.